This TCR beta chain emerged from a study of Ad26.COV2.S vaccination and SARS-CoV-2 variants. Study-level results: Vaccinees and placebo recipients showed similar non-spike TCR breadth.

Note on this clone: The antigen is undetermined.

Treatment here: roughly 18 received Ad26.COV2.S at low or high dose, single or two shots; roughly five received placebo; per-sample allocation not given. After the first vaccine or placebo injection, samples were drawn on day 63. CDR1 is SGHNT, CDR2 YYREEE, per germline (reference sequence). Deletions cut 0 bases from V and 2 bases from J, with 5 bases between. This CDR3 contains 13 residues. Method: immunoSEQ multiplex PCR; TCRdb's copy keeps in-frame clones and lacks some. The data hold 400,000 to 450,000 clones, with 75% to 95% observed a single time. The clonotype was recovered from a person between 18 and 65 years old who received the Ad26.COV2.S COVID-19 vaccine or a placebo. Source: peripheral blood, taken in a trial of Ad26.COV2.S vaccine versus placebo. The chain employs TRBV5-4 and TRBJ1-2, with D unresolved. DNA of the CDR3: TGTGCCAGCAGCTTGGACGGAAACTATGGCTACACCTTC. Amino acid sequence: CASSLDGNYGYTF. The variable domain in full, with the rest retrieved from reference TRBV5-4 and TRBJ1-2, is ETGVTQSPTHLIKTRGQQVTLRCSSQSGHNTVSWYQQALGQGPQFIFQYYREEENGRGNFPPRFSGLQFPNYSSELNVNALELDDSALYLCASSLDGNYGYTFGSGTRLTVV.